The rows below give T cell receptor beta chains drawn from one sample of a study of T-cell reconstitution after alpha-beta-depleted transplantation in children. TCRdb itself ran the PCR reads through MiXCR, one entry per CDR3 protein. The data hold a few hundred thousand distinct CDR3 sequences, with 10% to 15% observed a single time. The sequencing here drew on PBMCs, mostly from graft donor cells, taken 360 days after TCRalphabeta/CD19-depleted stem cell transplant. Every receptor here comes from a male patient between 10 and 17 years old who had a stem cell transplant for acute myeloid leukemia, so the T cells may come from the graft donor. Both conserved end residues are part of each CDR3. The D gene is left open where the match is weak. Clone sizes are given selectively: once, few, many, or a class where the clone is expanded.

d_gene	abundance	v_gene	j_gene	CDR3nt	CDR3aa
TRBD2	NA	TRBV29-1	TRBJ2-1	TGCAGCGTTCTTAGCGGGAGTTCCTACAATGAGCAGTTCTTC	CSVLSGSSYNEQFF
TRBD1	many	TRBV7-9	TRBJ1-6	TGTGCCAGCAGCCCAAGGACAGGGGACAATTCACCCCTCCACTTT	CASSPRTGDNSPLHF
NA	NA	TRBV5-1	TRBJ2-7	TGCGCCAGCAGCTTGGGTCCTAGCGCTTACGAGCAGTACTTC	CASSLGPSAYEQYF
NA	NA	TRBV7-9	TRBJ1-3	TGTGCCAGCAGCTTCCCCGTGGGTTCCAGTGGTGGAAACACCATATATTTT	CASSFPVGSSGGNTIYF
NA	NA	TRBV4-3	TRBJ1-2	TGCGCCAGCAGCCAGCTCCGTTTTGGGACGTATGGCTACACCTTC	CASSQLRFGTYGYTF
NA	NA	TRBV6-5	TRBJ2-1	TGTGCCAGCAGTTACTCAGGGGCCAGCGCAAGGGAGCAGTTCTTC	CASSYSGASAREQFF
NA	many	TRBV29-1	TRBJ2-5	TGCAGCGTTGATGGTGGGACCCAGTACTTC	CSVDGGTQYF
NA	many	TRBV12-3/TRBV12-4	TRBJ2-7	TGTGCCAGCAGCACCCTTGGGGAAGGGTACGAGCAGTACTTC	CASSTLGEGYEQYF
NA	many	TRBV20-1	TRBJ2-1	TGCAGTGCGACGGGGGCGGACTACAATGAGCAGTTCTTC	CSATGADYNEQFF
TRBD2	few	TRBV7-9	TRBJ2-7	TGTGCCAGCAGCTCCCGGTCCCCAGCGGGAGACAACGAGCAGTACTTC	CASSSRSPAGDNEQYF
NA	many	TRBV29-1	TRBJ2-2	TGCAGCGGTACACCGGGAGCTAACACCGGGGAGCTGTTTTTT	CSGTPGANTGELFF
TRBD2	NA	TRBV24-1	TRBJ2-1	TGTGCCACCAGTGATTTGACTAGCGGGTTCTCCTACAATGAGCAGTTCTTC	CATSDLTSGFSYNEQFF
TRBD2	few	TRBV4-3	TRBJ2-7	TGCGCCAGCAGCCAAGGGTTATGGCGGGAGGGATTTTACGAGCAGTACTTC	CASSQGLWREGFYEQYF
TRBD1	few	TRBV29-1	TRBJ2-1	TGCAGCGTTGACTCGACAGGGGGCTACTATCTCGCCTACAATGAGCAGTTCTTC	CSVDSTGGYYLAYNEQFF
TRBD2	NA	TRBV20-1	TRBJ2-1	TGCAGTGCGCCCACTAGCGGGAAAGACCATGAGCAGTTCTTC	CSAPTSGKDHEQFF
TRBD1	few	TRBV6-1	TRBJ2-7	TGTGCCAGCAGCCCCGACAGGGTCAGGAACGAGCAGTACTTC	CASSPDRVRNEQYF
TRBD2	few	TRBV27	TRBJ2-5	TGTGCCAGCAGTTTATTGGGACTAGGACAAGAGACCCAGTACTTC	CASSLLGLGQETQYF
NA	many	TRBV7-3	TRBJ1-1	TGTGCCAGCAGCCCCGAGGGGCTCACAGAGGTTTTCTTT	CASSPEGLTEVFF
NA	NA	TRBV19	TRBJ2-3	TGTGCCAGTAGCCCTGATTGGGCAGATACGCAGTATTTT	CASSPDWADTQYF
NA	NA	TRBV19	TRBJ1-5	TGTGCCAGTAGTGTTCAGGCGGCGTCTGCTCAGCCCCAGCATTTT	CASSVQAASAQPQHF
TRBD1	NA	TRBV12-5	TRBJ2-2	TGTGCTAGTGGTTCCCCTGGGACAGTTGCGAACACCGGGGAGCTGTTTTTT	CASGSPGTVANTGELFF
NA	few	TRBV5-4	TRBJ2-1	TGTGCCAGCAGCACGGGGTCCCTCCCAAATGAGCAGTTCTTC	CASSTGSLPNEQFF
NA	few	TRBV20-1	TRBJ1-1	TGCAGTGCTAGAGATTTCAGAAAGGGGCAGAACACTGAAGCTTTCTTT	CSARDFRKGQNTEAFF
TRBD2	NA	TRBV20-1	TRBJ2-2	TGCAGTGGCATACCGGGACTAGCAGCCGGGGATCTGTTTTTT	CSGIPGLAAGDLFF
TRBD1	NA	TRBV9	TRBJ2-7	TGTGCCAGCAGGGGGACAGGGGACGAGCAGTACTTC	CASRGTGDEQYF
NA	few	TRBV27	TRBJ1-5	TGTGCCAGCAGCACGGTATCTCCGGCGGGCAATCAGCCCCAGCATTTT	CASSTVSPAGNQPQHF
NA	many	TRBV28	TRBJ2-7	TGTGCCAGCAGTCCTTGGGCTAGCTCCAACGAGCAGTACTTC	CASSPWASSNEQYF
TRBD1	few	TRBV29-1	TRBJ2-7	TGCAGCGTGCCGGGACAGGTATCCTACGAGCAGTACTTC	CSVPGQVSYEQYF
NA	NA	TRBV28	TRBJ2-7	TGTGCCAGCAGTACCCCCCTGGGAGGGGGTTCCTACGAGCAGTACTTC	CASSTPLGGGSYEQYF
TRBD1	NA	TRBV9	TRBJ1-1	TGTGCCAGCAGCGTATTTGACAGGGGCCTGAACACTGAAGCTTTCTTT	CASSVFDRGLNTEAFF
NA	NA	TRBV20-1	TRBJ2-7	TGCAGTGCTAGAATAACTGGGCGGACAGACTCCTACGAGCAGTACTTC	CSARITGRTDSYEQYF
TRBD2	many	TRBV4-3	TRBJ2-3	TGCGCCAGCAGCCAACTAGGACTAGCGGGATCAGATACGCAGTATTTT	CASSQLGLAGSDTQYF
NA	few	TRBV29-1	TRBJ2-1	TGCAGCGTGTCAGGGCCAAATGAGCAGTTCTTC	CSVSGPNEQFF
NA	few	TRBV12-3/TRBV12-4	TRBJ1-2	TGTGCCAGCAGTTTGTCTATCTCCTCCGGCTACACCTTC	CASSLSISSGYTF
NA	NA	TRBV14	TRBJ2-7	TGTGCCAGCAGCCAAAAGATGACCTACGAGCAGTACTTC	CASSQKMTYEQYF
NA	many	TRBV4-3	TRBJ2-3	TGCGCCAGCAGCCAAGATAGGGGTGTGGGCACAGATACGCAGTATTTT	CASSQDRGVGTDTQYF
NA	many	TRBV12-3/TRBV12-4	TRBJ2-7	TGTGCCAGCAGTTTCCAAATGGCAGAAAACCCATACGAGCAGTACTTC	CASSFQMAENPYEQYF
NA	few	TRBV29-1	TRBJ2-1	TGCAGCGTTGGTACGGACTTGCAGTTCTTC	CSVGTDLQFF
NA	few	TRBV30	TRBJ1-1	TGTGCCCGTACGCGACTGAACACTGAAGCTTTCTTT	CARTRLNTEAFF
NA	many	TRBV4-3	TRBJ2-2	TGCGCCAGCAGCCAAGTAGGGGTGGGGACCGGGGAGCTGTTTTTT	CASSQVGVGTGELFF
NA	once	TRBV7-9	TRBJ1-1	TGTGCCAGCAGCCCATCGTGGGAAGCTTTCTTT	CASSPSWEAFF
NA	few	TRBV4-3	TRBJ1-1	TGCGCCAGCAGCCGAATAGAGGGAGGGAGAGCTTTCTTT	CASSRIEGGRAFF
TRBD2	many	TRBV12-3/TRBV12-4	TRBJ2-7	TGTGCCAGCAGTTTATGGGGACTAGCGGGAGCCGAGCAGTACTTC	CASSLWGLAGAEQYF
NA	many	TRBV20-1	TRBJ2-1	TGCAGTGCTCCCCCACCGGGGGACAATGAGCAGTTCTTC	CSAPPPGDNEQFF
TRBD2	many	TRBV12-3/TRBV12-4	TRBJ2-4	TGTGCCAGCGGGCCCGGTGGGGGGGGGAAAAACATTCAGTACTTC	CASGPGGGGKNIQYF
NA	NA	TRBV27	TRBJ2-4	TGTGCCAGCAGTGGCCGGTTAGCCAAAAACATTCAGTACTTC	CASSGRLAKNIQYF
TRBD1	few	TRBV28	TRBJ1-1	TGTGCCAGCAGCTACACTCGGGACAGGAACACTGAAGCTTTCTTT	CASSYTRDRNTEAFF
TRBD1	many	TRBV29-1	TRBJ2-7	TGCAGCGCACGGACAGGGAGTTCCTACGAGCAGTACTTC	CSARTGSSYEQYF
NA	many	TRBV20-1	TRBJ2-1	TGCAGTGCTAGAAGTACTGGTGAGCAGTTCTTC	CSARSTGEQFF
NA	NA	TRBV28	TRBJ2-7	TGTGCCAGCAGTTTTAGGACTCTACCCTCCTACGAGCAGTACTTC	CASSFRTLPSYEQYF
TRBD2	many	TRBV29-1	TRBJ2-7	TGCAGCGTTACTAGCGCCCAAGGCGAGCAGTACTTC	CSVTSAQGEQYF
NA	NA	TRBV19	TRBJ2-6	TGTGCCAGTACGTGGCAGCCCTCTGGGGCCAACGTCCTGACTTTC	CASTWQPSGANVLTF
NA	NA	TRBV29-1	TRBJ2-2	TGCAGCGTTGAAGATAAGGCGCCCCCGAGCACCGGGGAGCTGTTTTTT	CSVEDKAPPSTGELFF
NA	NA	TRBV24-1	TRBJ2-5	TGTGCCACCAGTGATAGGGACACCCCTCCAGAGACCCAGTACTTC	CATSDRDTPPETQYF
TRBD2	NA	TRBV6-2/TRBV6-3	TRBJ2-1	TGTGCCAGCAGGACTAGCGGGGTTACCTACAATGGGCAGTTCTTC	CASRTSGVTYNGQFF
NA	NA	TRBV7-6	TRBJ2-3	TGTGCCAGCAGCTTAGCTGCACTCACAGATACGCAGTATTTT	CASSLAALTDTQYF
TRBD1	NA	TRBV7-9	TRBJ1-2	TGTGCCAGCAGCTTTGGAGGGGGCGCGTTTAGTGATGGCTACACCTTC	CASSFGGGAFSDGYTF
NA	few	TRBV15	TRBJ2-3	TGTGCCACCGGACATGGTGTATTTGTGGATACGCAGTATTTT	CATGHGVFVDTQYF
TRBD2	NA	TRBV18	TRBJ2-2	TGTGCCAGCTCACCACGTTTCCTAGCGGGGCCGAAGAACACCGGGGAGCTGTTTTTT	CASSPRFLAGPKNTGELFF
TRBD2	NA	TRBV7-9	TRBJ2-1	TGTGCCAGCAGCTTAGAGCCGGGACTAGCGTCCCATGAGCAGTTCTTC	CASSLEPGLASHEQFF